Below, 2 T cell receptor beta chains from the same sample are listed, as sequenced in a study of blood T cell repertoires in COVID-19. Measured with immunoSEQ multiplex PCR; TCRdb has only the in-frame clones, and not every one. The sample holds about 260,000 clones, 85% to 90% seen once. The source material was peripheral blood. The receptors come from a woman in her 40s who had recovered from COVID-19.

The chain recombines TRBV9 with TRBJ2-5; D is unclear. Germline V gene data show CDR1 as SGDLS and CDR2 as YYNGEE. This CDR3 has 12 residues. V lost 3 bases to trimming and J lost 5 bases, with 8 bases between them. The CDR3 region is CASSASGETQYF. As DNA, the CDR3 is TGTGCCAGCAGCGCCTCGGGTGAGACCCAGTACTTC.

The sample holds one count of this clone. The V gene is TRBV14, the J gene TRBJ2-3; 7 bases map to TRBD1. This CDR3 has 16 amino acids. The germline gives CDR1 SGHDN, CDR2 FVKESK. The junction had 10 bases not matched to a gene; V was cut back by 4 bases and J by 3 bases. The CDR3 protein is CASSPETGLWTDTQYF. The DNA of the CDR3 is TGTGCCAGCAGCCCAGAGACAGGGCTATGGACAGATACGCAGTATTTT.